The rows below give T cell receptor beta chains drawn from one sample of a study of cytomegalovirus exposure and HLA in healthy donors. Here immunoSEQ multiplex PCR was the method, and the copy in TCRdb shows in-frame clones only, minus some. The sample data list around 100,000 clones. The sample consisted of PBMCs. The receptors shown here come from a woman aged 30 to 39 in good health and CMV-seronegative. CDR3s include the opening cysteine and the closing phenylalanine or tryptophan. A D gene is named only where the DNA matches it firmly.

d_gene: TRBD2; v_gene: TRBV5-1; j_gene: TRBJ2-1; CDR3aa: CASSLRPGGFYNEQFF; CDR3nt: TGCGCCAGCAGCTTGCGCCCGGGGGGGTTCTACAATGAGCAGTTCTTC
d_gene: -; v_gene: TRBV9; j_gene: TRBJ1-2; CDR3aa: CASSAEVNGYTF; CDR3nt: TGTGCCAGCAGCGCAGAAGTAAACGGCTACACCTTC
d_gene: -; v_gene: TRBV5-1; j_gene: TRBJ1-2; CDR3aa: CASSATGFKDTF; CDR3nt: TGCGCCAGCAGCGCCACAGGGTTTAAGGACACCTTC
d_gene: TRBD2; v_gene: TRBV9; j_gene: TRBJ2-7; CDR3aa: CASSVGSSGDLSYEQYF; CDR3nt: TGTGCCAGCAGCGTAGGGTCTAGCGGGGATCTCTCCTACGAGCAGTACTTC
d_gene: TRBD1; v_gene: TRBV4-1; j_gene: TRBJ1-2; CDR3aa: CASSQGHTGGGGYTF; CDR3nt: TGCGCCAGCAGCCAAGGTCATACAGGGGGCGGGGGCTACACCTTC
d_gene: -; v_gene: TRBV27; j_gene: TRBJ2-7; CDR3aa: CASRGGIYEQYF; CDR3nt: TGTGCCAGCAGGGGCGGGATCTACGAGCAGTACTTC
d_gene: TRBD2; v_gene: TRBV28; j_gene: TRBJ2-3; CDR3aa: CASSSPGLAGGPDTQYF; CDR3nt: TGTGCCAGCAGTTCTCCGGGACTAGCGGGAGGGCCAGATACGCAGTATTTT
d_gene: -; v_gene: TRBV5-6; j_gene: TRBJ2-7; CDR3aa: CASSLGAGTYEQYF; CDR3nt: TGTGCCAGCAGCTTGGGTGCGGGAACCTACGAGCAGTACTTC
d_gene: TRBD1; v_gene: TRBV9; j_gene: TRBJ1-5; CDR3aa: CASSVTGEGNQPQHF; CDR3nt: TGTGCCAGCAGCGTTACAGGGGAGGGCAATCAGCCCCAGCATTTT
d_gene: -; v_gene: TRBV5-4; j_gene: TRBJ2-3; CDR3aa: CASSLKQGTDTQYF; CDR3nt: TGTGCCAGCAGCTTGAAACAGGGCACAGATACGCAGTATTTT
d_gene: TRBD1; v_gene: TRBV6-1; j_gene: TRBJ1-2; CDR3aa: CASSGTGYGTYGYTF; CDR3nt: TGTGCCAGCAGTGGGACAGGGTACGGGACCTATGGCTACACCTTC
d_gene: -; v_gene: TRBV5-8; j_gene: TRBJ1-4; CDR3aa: CASSLQQDGEKLFF; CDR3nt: TGTGCCAGCAGCTTGCAACAGGATGGAGAAAAACTGTTTTTT
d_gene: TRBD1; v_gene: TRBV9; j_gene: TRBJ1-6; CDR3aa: CASSVDRGLDSPLHF; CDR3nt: TGTGCCAGCAGCGTAGACAGGGGGCTAGATTCACCCCTCCACTTT
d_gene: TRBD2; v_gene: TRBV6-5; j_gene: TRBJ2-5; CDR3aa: CASSRAGGEETQYF; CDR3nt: TGTGCCAGCAGTCGGGCGGGAGGTGAGGAGACCCAGTACTTC
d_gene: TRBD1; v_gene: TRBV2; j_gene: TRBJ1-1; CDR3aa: CASNGQGNTEAFF; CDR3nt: TGTGCCAGCAACGGACAGGGGAACACTGAAGCTTTCTTT
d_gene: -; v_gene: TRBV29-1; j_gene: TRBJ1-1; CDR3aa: CSDDARYPEAFF; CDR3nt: TGCAGCGACGACGCGCGGTATCCTGAAGCTTTCTTT
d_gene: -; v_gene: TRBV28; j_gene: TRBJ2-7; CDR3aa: CASSLDRPYEQYF; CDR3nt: TGTGCCAGCAGTTTAGACAGACCCTACGAGCAGTACTTC
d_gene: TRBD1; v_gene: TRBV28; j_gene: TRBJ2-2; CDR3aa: CASSLVDRGTGELFF; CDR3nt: TGTGCCAGCAGTTTAGTGGACAGGGGCACCGGGGAGCTGTTTTTT
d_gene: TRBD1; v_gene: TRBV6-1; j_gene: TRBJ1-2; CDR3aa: CASSVYRGLGSNYGYTF; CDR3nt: TGTGCCAGCAGTGTTTACAGGGGGCTCGGCTCTAACTATGGCTACACCTTC
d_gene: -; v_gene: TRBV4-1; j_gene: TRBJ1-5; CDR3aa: CASSQRDILSNQPQHF; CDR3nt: TGCGCCAGCAGCCAAAGGGACATACTTAGCAATCAGCCCCAGCATTTT
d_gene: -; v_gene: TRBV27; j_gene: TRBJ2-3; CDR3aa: CASSLSVYGTDTQYF; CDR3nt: TGTGCCAGCAGTTTGAGCGTTTACGGCACAGATACGCAGTATTTT
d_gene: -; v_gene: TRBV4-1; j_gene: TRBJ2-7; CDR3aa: CASSQVWGVGRTYEQYF; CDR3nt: TGCGCCAGCAGCCAAGTTTGGGGAGTCGGGCGAACCTACGAGCAGTACTTC
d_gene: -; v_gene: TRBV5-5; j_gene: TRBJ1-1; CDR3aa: CASSLSPTVNTEAFF; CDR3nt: TGTGCCAGCAGCTTGAGCCCGACAGTAAACACTGAAGCTTTCTTT
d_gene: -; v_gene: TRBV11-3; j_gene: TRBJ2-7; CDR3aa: CASSETRTARFYEQYF; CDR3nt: TGTGCCAGCAGCGAAACTAGGACAGCGAGATTCTACGAGCAGTACTTC
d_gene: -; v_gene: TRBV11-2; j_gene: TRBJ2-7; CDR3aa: CASSAAEGYEQYF; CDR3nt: TGTGCCAGCAGCGCCGCCGAGGGCTACGAGCAGTACTTC
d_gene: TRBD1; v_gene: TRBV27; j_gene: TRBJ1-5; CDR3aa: CASSLRGQVHQPQHF; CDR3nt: TGTGCCAGCAGTTTAAGGGGGCAGGTACATCAGCCCCAGCATTTT
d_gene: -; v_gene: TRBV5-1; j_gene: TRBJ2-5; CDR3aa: CASSLGALQETQYF; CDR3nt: TGCGCCAGCAGCTTGGGGGCCCTTCAAGAGACCCAGTACTTC
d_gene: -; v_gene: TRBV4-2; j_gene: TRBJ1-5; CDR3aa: CASSPRIGGDRGNQPQHF; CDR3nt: TGTGCCAGCAGCCCTAGAATCGGAGGGGATAGGGGCAATCAGCCCCAGCATTTT
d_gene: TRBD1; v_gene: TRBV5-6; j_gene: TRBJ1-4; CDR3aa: CASSLGTGNNEKLFF; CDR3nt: TGTGCCAGCAGCCTTGGGACAGGGAATAATGAAAAACTGTTTTTT
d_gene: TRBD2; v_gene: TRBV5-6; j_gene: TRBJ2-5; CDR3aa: CASKGLAGLETQYF; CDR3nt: TGTGCCAGCAAAGGCCTAGCGGGGCTGGAGACCCAGTACTTC
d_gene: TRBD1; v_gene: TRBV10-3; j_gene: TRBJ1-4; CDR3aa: CAISEGTGGGEKLFF; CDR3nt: TGTGCCATCAGTGAAGGGACAGGGGGCGGCGAAAAACTGTTTTTT
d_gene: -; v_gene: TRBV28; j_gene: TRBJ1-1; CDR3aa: CASTDGVNTEAFF; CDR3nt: TGTGCCAGCACTGACGGAGTGAACACTGAAGCTTTCTTT
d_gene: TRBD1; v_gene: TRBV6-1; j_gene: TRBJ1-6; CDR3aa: CASRIGTGDSPLHF; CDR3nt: TGTGCCAGCAGAATTGGGACAGGGGATTCACCCCTCCACTTT
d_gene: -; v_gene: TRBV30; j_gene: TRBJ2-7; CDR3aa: CAWSLGESEQYF; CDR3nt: TGTGCCTGGAGTCTAGGAGAGTCCGAGCAGTACTTC
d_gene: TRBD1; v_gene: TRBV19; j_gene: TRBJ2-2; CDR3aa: CASIDRGGTGELFF; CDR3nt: TGTGCCAGTATAGACAGGGGCGGAACCGGGGAGCTGTTTTTT